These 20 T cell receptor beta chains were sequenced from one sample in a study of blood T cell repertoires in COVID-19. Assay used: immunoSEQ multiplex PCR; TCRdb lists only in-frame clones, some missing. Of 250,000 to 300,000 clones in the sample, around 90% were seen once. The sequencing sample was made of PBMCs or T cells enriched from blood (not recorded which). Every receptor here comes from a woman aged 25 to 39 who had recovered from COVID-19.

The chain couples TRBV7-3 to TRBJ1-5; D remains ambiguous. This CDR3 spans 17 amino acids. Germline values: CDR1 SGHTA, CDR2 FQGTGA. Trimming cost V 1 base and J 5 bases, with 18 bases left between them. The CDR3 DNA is TGTGCCAGCAGCTTAATATTCGGGGAGCAACACCATCAGCCCCAGCATTTT. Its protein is CASSLIFGEQHHQPQHF.

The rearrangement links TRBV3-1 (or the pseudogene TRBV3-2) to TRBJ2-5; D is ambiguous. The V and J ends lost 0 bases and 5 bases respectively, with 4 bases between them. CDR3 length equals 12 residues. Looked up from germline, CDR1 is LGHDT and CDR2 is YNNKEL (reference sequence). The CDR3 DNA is TGTGCCAGCAGCCAAGATCGGGAGACCCAGTACTTC. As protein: CASSQDRETQYF.

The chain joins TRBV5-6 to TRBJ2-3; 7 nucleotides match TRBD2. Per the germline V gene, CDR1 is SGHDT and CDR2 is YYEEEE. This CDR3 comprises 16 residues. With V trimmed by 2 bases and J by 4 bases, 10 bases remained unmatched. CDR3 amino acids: CASSLTGGIFPDTQYF. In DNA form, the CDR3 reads TGTGCCAGCAGCTTAACGGGAGGAATTTTCCCAGATACGCAGTATTTT.

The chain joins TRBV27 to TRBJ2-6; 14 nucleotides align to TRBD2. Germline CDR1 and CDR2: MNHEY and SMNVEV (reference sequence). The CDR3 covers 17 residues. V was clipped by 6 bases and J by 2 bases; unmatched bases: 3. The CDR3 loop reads CASSGLAGGTGANVLTF. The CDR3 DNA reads TGTGCCAGCAGCGGACTAGCGGGAGGAACTGGGGCCAACGTCCTGACTTTC.

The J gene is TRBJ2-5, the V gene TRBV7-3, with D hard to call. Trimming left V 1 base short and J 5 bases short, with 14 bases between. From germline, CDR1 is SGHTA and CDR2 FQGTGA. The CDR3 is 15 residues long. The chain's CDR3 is CASSLRLGGSETQYF. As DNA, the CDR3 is TGTGCCAGCAGCTTAAGGCTAGGTGGCTCGGAGACCCAGTACTTC.

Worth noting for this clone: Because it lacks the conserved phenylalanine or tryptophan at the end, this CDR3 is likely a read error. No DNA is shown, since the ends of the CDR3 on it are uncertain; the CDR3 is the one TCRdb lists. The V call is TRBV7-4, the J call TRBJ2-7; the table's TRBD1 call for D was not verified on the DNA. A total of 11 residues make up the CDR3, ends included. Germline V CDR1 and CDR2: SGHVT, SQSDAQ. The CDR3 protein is CANSSKQGWWI.

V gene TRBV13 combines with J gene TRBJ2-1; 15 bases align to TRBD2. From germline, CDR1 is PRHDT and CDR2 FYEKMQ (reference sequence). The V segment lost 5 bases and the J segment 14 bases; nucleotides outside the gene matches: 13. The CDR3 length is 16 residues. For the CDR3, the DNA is TGTGCCAGCAGCCGGGCCCCGGGACTAGCGGGGGGCCAAAAGTTCTTC. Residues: CASSRAPGLAGGQKFF.

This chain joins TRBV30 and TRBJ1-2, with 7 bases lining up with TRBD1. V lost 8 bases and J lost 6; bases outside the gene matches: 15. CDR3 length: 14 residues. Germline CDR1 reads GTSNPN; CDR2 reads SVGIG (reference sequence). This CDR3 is CAQTSTGRGDGYTF. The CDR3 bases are TGTGCCCAGACGTCGACAGGGCGGGGAGATGGCTACACCTTC.

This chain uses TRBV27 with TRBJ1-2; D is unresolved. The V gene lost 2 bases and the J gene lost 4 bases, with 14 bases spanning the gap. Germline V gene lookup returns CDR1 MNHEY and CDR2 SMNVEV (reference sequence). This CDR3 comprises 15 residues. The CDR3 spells CASSLGERSLYGYTF. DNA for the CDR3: TGTGCCAGCAGTTTAGGAGAGCGAAGCCTCTATGGCTACACCTTC.

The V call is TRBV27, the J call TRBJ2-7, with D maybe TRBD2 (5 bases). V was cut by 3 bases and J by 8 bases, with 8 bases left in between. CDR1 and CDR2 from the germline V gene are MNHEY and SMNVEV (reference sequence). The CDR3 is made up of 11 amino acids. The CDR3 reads CASSFRGKQYF. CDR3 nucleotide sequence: TGTGCCAGCAGTTTCCGGGGAAAGCAGTACTTC.

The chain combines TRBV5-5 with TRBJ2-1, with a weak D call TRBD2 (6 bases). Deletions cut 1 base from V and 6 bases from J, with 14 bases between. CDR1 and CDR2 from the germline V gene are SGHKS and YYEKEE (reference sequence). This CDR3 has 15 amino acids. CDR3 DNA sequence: TGTGCCAGCAGCTTGTTAGGGACTGTCTCCAATGAGCAGTTCTTC. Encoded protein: CASSLLGTVSNEQFF.

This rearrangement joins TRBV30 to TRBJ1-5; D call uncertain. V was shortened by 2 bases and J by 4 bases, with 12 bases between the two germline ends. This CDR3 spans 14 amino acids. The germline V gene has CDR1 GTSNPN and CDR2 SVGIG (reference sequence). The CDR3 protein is CAWSQARGNQPQHF. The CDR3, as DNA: TGTGCCTGGAGTCAAGCGAGAGGGAATCAGCCCCAGCATTTT.

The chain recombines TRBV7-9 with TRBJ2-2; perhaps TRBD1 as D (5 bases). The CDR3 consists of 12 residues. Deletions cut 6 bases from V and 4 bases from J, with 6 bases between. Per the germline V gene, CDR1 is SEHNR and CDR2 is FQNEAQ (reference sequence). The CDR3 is CASRTATGELFF. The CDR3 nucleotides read TGTGCCAGCAGGACAGCCACCGGGGAGCTGTTTTTT. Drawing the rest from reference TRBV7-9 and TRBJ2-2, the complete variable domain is DTGVSQNPRHKITKRGQNVTFRCDPISEHNRLYWYRQTLGQGPEFLTYFQNEAQLEKSRLLSDRFSAERPKGSFSTLEIQRTEQGDSAMYLCASRTATGELFFGEGSRLTVL.

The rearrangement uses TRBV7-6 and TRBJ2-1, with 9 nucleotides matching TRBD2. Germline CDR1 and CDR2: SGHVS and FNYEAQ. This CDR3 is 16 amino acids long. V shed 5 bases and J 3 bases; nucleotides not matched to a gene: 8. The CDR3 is CASSPAPSGVYNEQFF. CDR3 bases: TGTGCCAGCAGCCCAGCCCCTAGCGGGGTCTACAATGAGCAGTTCTTC.

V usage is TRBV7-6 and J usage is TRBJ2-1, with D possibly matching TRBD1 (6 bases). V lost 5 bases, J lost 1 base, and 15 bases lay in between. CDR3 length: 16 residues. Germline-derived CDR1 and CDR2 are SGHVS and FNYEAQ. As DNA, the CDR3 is TGTGCCAGCAGCCCAGGTTACAGGGTATCCTACAATGAGCAGTTCTTC. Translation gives CASSPGYRVSYNEQFF.

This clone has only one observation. The CDR3 sequence is CASSLPRGQRGGTDTQYF. The CDR3 DNA reads as TGTGCCAGCAGCTTACCGCGGGGACAGCGGGGGGGCACAGATACGCAGTATTTT. The gene calls are TRBV11-3 and TRBJ2-3; 9 nucleotides line up with TRBD2. Germline CDR1 is SGHNT and CDR2 is YENEEA. The CDR3 spans 18 residues. J gave up 1 base and V 2 bases, and 10 bases lay outside the gene matches.

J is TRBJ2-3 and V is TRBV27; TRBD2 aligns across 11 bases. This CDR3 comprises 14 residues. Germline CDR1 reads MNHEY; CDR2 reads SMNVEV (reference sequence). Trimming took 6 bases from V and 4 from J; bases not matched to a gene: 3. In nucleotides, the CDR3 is TGTGCCAGCAGGCTAGCGGGAGGCCCAGATACGCAGTATTTT. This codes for CASRLAGGPDTQYF.

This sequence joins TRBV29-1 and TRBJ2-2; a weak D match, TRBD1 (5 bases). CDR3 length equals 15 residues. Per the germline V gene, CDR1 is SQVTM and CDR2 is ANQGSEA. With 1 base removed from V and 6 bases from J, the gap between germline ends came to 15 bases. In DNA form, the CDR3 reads TGCAGCGTTGAAGGCAGGGTGGGTCGTTCCGGGGAGCTGTTTTTT. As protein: CSVEGRVGRSGELFF.

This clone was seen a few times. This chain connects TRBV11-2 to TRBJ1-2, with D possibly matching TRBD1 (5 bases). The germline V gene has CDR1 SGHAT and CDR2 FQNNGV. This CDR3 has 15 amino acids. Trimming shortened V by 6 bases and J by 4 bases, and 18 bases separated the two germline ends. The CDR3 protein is CASRILRRGVYGYTF. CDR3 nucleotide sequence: TGTGCCAGCAGAATCCTTAGGAGGGGCGTCTATGGCTACACCTTC.

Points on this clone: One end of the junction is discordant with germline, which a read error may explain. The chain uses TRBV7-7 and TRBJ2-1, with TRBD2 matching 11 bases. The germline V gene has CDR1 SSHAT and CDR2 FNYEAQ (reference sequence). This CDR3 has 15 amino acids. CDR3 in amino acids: CASSLGLAANNEQFF. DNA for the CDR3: TGTGCTAGCAGCTTGGGACTAGCGGCTAACAATGAGCAGTTCTTC.